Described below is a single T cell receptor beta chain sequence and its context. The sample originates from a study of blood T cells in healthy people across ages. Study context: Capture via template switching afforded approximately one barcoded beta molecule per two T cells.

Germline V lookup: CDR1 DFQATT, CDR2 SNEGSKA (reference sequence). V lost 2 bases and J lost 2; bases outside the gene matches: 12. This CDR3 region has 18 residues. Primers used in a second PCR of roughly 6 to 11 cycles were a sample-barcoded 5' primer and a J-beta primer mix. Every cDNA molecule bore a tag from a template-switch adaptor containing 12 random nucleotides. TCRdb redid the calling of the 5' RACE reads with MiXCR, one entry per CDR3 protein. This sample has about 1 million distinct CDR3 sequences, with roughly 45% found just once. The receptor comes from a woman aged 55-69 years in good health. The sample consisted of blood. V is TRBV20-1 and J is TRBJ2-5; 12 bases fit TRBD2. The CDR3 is CSARPPPPSGRGQETQYF. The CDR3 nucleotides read TGCAGTGCTAGACCCCCGCCTCCTAGCGGGAGGGGACAAGAGACCCAGTACTTC.